A single sample gave rise to the 17 T cell receptor beta chains below, sequenced in a study of blood T cell repertoires in COVID-19. The repertoire was sequenced with immunoSEQ multiplex PCR; TCRdb's copy has only in-frame clones and lacks some. The sample lists under 15,000 clones, roughly 80% occurring once. The sequencing input was peripheral blood. The receptor set was obtained from a man aged 35 to 55 with active or convalescent COVID-19.

The chain couples TRBV5-1 to TRBJ2-2, with D perhaps matching TRBD2 (5 bases). Per the germline V gene, CDR1 is SGHRS and CDR2 is YFSETQ. V shed 5 bases and J shed 2 bases, with 10 bases lying between them. The CDR3 contains 14 residues. CDR3 sequence (DNA): TGCGCCAGCAGGGAGGATAGTAACACCGGGGAGCTGTTTTTT. It specifies CASREDSNTGELFF.

The genes are TRBV29-1 and TRBJ1-2; 7 nucleotides agree with TRBD1. V lost 1 base to trimming and J lost 1 base; unmatched junction nucleotides: 6. CDR1 SQVTM and CDR2 ANQGSEA come from the germline V gene. The CDR3 is 15 amino acids. The CDR3: CSVEVVGGSNYGYTF. As DNA, the CDR3 is TGCAGCGTTGAAGTGGTAGGGGGCAGTAACTATGGCTACACCTTC.

This chain connects TRBV7-2 to TRBJ1-3; 9 bases fit TRBD1. Looked up from germline, CDR1 is SGHTA and CDR2 is FQGNSA. The V gene end was trimmed by 7 bases and the J gene end by 0 bases; junction bases not matched to a gene: 4. The CDR3 has 15 residues. CDR3 in amino acids: CASNPGQGSGNTIYF. CDR3 bases: TGTGCCAGCAACCCGGGACAGGGCTCTGGAAACACCATATATTTT.

The CDR3 nucleotides read TGTGCCAGCAGCCACTGGTCAGATACGCAGTATTTT. Its translation is CASSHWSDTQYF. This chain connects TRBV11-2 to TRBJ2-3; D gene unclear. Per the germline V gene, CDR1 is SGHAT and CDR2 is FQNNGV. V shed 5 bases and J shed 4 bases, with 7 bases lying between them. The CDR3 is 12 amino acids. Variable domain in full (rest from reference TRBV11-2 and TRBJ2-3): EAGVAQSPRYKIIEKRQSVAFWCNPISGHATLYWYQQILGQGPKLLIQFQNNGVVDDSQLPKDRFSAERLKGVDSTLKIQPAKLEDSAVYLCASSHWSDTQYFGPGTRLTVL.

The V gene is TRBV19, the J gene TRBJ1-1, with 7 positions matching TRBD1. V shed 2 bases and J 3 bases; nucleotides not matched to a gene: 0. CDR1 LNHDA and CDR2 SQIVND come from the germline V gene (reference sequence). The CDR3 extends over 13 amino acids. In DNA, the CDR3 is TGTGCCAGTAGTATACAGGGGGACACTGAAGCTTTCTTT. Its translation is CASSIQGDTEAFF. The variable domain in full, completed from reference TRBV19 and TRBJ1-1, reads DGGITQSPKYLFRKEGQNVTLSCEQNLNHDAMYWYRQDPGQGLRLIYYSQIVNDFQKGDIAEGYSVSREKKESFPLTVTSAQKNPTAFYLCASSIQGDTEAFFGQGTRLTVV.

This clone occurred a few times. The J gene is TRBJ1-3, the V gene TRBV19; weak D call: TRBD1 (5 bases). Germline CDR1 is LNHDA and CDR2 is SQIVND (reference sequence). The CDR3 spans 16 residues. V was pared by 5 bases and J by 0 bases, with 14 bases between. The CDR3 spells CASSPRGALSGNTIYF. The CDR3, as DNA: TGTGCCAGTAGTCCCCGTGGGGCGCTCTCTGGAAACACCATATATTTT.

The chain is built from TRBV27 and TRBJ2-7; 9 positions agree with TRBD1. Trimming removed 5 bases from V and 4 bases from J; junction bases left unmatched: 6. CDR1 and CDR2 from the germline V gene are MNHEY and SMNVEV (reference sequence). This CDR3 has 14 amino acids. CDR3 amino acids: CASSLLGQGYEQYF. Written as DNA, the CDR3 is TGTGCCAGCAGTCTCCTCGGACAGGGGTACGAGCAGTACTTC.

The chain joins TRBV4-1 to TRBJ1-4; D is possibly TRBD1 (6 bases). This CDR3 region has 15 residues. Germline CDR1 reads MGHRA; CDR2 reads YSYEKL. V lost 1 base to trimming and J lost 8 bases, with 14 bases between them. CDR3 sequence: CASSQVGHGIEKLFF. DNA for the CDR3: TGCGCCAGCAGCCAAGTGGGACACGGTATAGAAAAACTGTTTTTT.

V and J are TRBV9 and TRBJ1-5; D is ambiguous. The germline V and J ends were trimmed by 5 bases and 5 bases, with 17 bases remaining between them. Per germline, CDR1 SGDLS and CDR2 YYNGEE. The CDR3 runs to 15 residues. CDR3 DNA sequence: TGTGCCAGCAGTCGTAGTAATGTTGTGGATCAGCCCCAGCATTTT. This sequence encodes CASSRSNVVDQPQHF. Full variable domain (missing parts from reference TRBV9 and TRBJ1-5): DSGVTQTPKHLITATGQRVTLRCSPRSGDLSVYWYQQSLDQGLQFLIQYYNGEERAKGNILERFSAQQFPDLHSELNLSSLELGDSALYFCASSRSNVVDQPQHFGDGTRLSIL.

The chain is built from TRBV29-1 and TRBJ1-2, with D maybe TRBD1 (5 bases). CDR1 SQVTM and CDR2 ANQGSEA come from the germline V gene. CDR3 length: 12 amino acids. Trimming pared 2 bases from V and 7 bases from J, leaving 11 bases between. CDR3 amino acids: CSVETGGAGYTF. CDR3 sequence (DNA): TGCAGCGTTGAAACGGGGGGAGCTGGCTACACCTTC. Together with reference TRBV29-1 and TRBJ1-2, the CDR3 gives the full variable domain: SAVISQKPSRDICQRGTSLTIQCQVDSQVTMMFWYRQQPGQSLTLIATANQGSEATYESGFVIDKFPISRPNLTFSTLTVSNMSPEDSSIYLCSVETGGAGYTFGSGTRLTVV.

This clone is a singleton in its sample. This chain connects TRBV24-1 to TRBJ2-3, with 7 bases identical to TRBD2. The J segment lost 7 bases and the V segment lost 3 bases, leaving 6 bases of the junction unmatched. The germline V gene has CDR1 KGHDR and CDR2 SFDVKD. CDR3 size: 14 residues. Here the CDR3 reads CATSDRTSRNTQYF. Written as DNA, the CDR3 is TGTGCCACCAGTGATCGGACTAGTCGAAATACGCAGTATTTT.

This clone was seen a single time. The gene calls are TRBV27 and TRBJ2-2, with D possibly TRBD2 on 6 matching bases. Germline V lookup: CDR1 MNHEY, CDR2 SMNVEV (reference sequence). Trimming shortened V by 4 bases and J by 2 bases, and 11 bases separated the two germline ends. CDR3 length: 15 residues. The CDR3 region has the DNA TGTGCCAGCAGTTGGGACTCCCTAAACACCGGGGAGCTGTTTTTT. Protein sequence: CASSWDSLNTGELFF.

The chain uses TRBV4-2 and TRBJ2-3; D not resolved. The CDR3 has 17 residues. V was shortened by 4 bases and J by 7 bases, with 24 bases between the two germline ends. Germline CDR1 reads LGHNA; CDR2 reads YNFKEQ. The chain's CDR3 is CASSREVLATNRYTQYF. As DNA, the CDR3 is TGTGCCAGCAGCCGCGAGGTTCTGGCCACTAACCGTTATACGCAGTATTTT.

The chain carries TRBV7-9 and TRBJ1-2; 7 nucleotides agree with TRBD1. Germline V gene data show CDR1 as SEHNR and CDR2 as FQNEAQ (reference sequence). V shed 1 base and J 6 bases; nucleotides not matched to a gene: 2. The CDR3 extends over 13 amino acids. The CDR3 DNA sequence: TGTGCCAGCAGCTTAGAGACAGGGAATGGCTACACCTTC. It translates to CASSLETGNGYTF.

The chain joins TRBV5-6 to TRBJ1-5; 8 positions match TRBD1. Germline CDR1 and CDR2: SGHDT and YYEEEE. Trimming at V came to 3 bases and at J to 3 bases, leaving 5 bases not matched to a gene. The CDR3 is 15 amino acids. DNA for the CDR3: TGTGCCAGCAGCTACCGGGACAGGAACAATCAGCCCCAGCATTTT. Translated: CASSYRDRNNQPQHF.

The V call is TRBV30, the J call TRBJ1-1; D is uncertain. Germline assignment: CDR1 GTSNPN and CDR2 SVGIG (reference sequence). The V end lost 4 bases, the J end lost 0 bases, and 9 bases lay between the germline ends. CDR3 length equals 13 residues. The CDR3 here is CAWIAAMNTEAFF. CDR3 DNA: TGTGCCTGGATCGCGGCCATGAACACTGAAGCTTTCTTT.

The genes are TRBV7-2 and TRBJ1-5; no firm D call. The CDR3 is made up of 17 amino acids. The V and J ends lost 3 bases and 4 bases respectively, with 19 bases between them. Germline CDR1 reads SGHTA; CDR2 reads FQGNSA. The CDR3 protein is CASSLGRFALGNQPQHF. As DNA, the CDR3 is TGTGCCAGCAGCTTGGGTCGTTTTGCTCTAGGAAATCAGCCCCAGCATTTT.